This T cell receptor beta chain was identified in a study of CD8 T cell repertoires and HIV-1 epitope variants. On the study more broadly: Separate wells received one of Twenty-five Gag or Nef variant peptides. Tested: three Gag epitope families, Nef HW9 and YT9.

Clones were read by immunoSEQ multiplex PCR, and TCRdb kept only the in-frame ones, dropping some. The sample carries about 5,000 clones, around two thirds recorded once. The CDR3 contains 14 residues. With 4 bases removed from V and 2 bases from J, the gap between germline ends came to 9 bases. CDR1 is KGHSH and CDR2 is LQKENI in the germline V gene. Concerning this clone: The antigen is unknown.

Broader study findings: Nine or ten antigen-specific TCR beta clonotypes were found; roughly six seemed cross-reactive to variants.

Sequencing was carried out using cultured CD8+ T cells derived from PBMCs. The V call is TRBV18, the J call TRBJ1-5; D call uncertain. This receptor was identified in a male donor with HIV. The CDR3 DNA is TGTGCCAGCTCACAGGGAGAGGGCAATCAGCCCCAGCATTTT. Translated: CASSQGEGNQPQHF.